Listed below are T cell receptor beta chains from one sample, sequenced in a study of T cells in localized non-small cell lung cancer. Generated by immunoSEQ multiplex PCR, the TCRdb table keeps only in-frame clones and is missing some. The data hold 35,000 to 45,000 clones, with around 86% observed a single time. This specimen consisted of peripheral blood mononuclear cells, obtained before any cancer treatment. The receptors stem from a male donor aged 60 or over with stage II lung adenocarcinoma. Each CDR3 is given with its conserved first and last residue. D genes are given only for firm matches. For some rows the clone size is stated as once, few or many, or as a class when expanded; others skip it.

d_call clone_size cdr3_length j_call v_call cdr3_aa cdr3_nt
- - 13 TRBJ2-7 TRBV5-1 CASSLDVTGTRYF TGCGCCAGCAGCTTGGACGTGACAGGGACTCGCTACTTC
TRBD1 few 15 TRBJ2-2 TRBV7-7 CASSTPDRGTGELFF TGTGCCAGCAGCACCCCGGACAGGGGAACCGGGGAGCTGTTTTTT
- few 16 TRBJ2-7 TRBV5-1 CASSPGGGRAIYEQYF TGCGCCAGCAGCCCTGGGGGCGGGAGAGCGATCTACGAGCAGTACTTC
- - 16 TRBJ2-1 TRBV18 CASSPQVDTTGNEQFF TGTGCCAGCTCACCCCAGGTTGATACGACGGGCAATGAGCAGTTCTTC
TRBD2 once 17 TRBJ2-3 TRBV4-3 CASSQIAGGPPADTQYF TGCGCCAGCAGCCAAATAGCGGGAGGTCCTCCCGCAGATACGCAGTATTTT
- once 13 TRBJ1-5 TRBV18 CASSEDRNQPQHF TGTGCCAGCTCAGAGGACAGAAATCAGCCCCAGCATTTT
TRBD1 - 14 TRBJ2-1 TRBV4-3 CASSRNTGGNEQFF TGCGCCAGCAGCCGCAATACAGGGGGGAATGAGCAGTTCTTC
- - 12 TRBJ2-2 TRBV28 CASGWNTGELFF TGTGCCAGTGGCTGGAACACCGGGGAGCTGTTTTTT
- - 12 TRBJ2-5 TRBV7-9 CASTLGSETQYF TGTGCCAGCACTTTGGGGTCCGAGACCCAGTACTTC
- - 13 TRBJ1-4 TRBV30 CAWSKGTNEKLFF TGTGCCTGGAGTAAAGGGACGAATGAAAAACTGTTTTTT
TRBD1 - 14 TRBJ1-3 TRBV5-1 CASSRTGGGNTIYF TGCGCCAGCAGCCGAACAGGGGGTGGAAACACCATATATTTT
TRBD1 - 13 TRBJ1-1 TRBV27 CASSDRGYTEAFF TGTGCCAGCAGCGACAGGGGTTACACTGAAGCTTTCTTT
TRBD1 - 15 TRBJ2-3 TRBV2 CATQRDRGLTDTQYF TGTGCCACCCAAAGGGACAGGGGATTGACAGATACGCAGTATTTT
- - 17 TRBJ1-4 TRBV7-9 CASSFRLGGAYNEKLFF TGTGCCAGCAGCTTCCGACTGGGGGGCGCCTACAATGAAAAACTGTTTTTT
- - 12 TRBJ2-7 TRBV7-9 CASSSGTYEQYF TGTGCCAGCAGCTCTGGAACCTACGAGCAGTACTTC
- - 15 TRBJ2-5 TRBV7-9 CASSPSAGFQETQYF TGTGCCAGCAGCCCTTCGGCCGGGTTCCAAGAGACCCAGTACTTC
- few 14 TRBJ2-1 TRBV14 CASSLLGHTEGQFF TGTGCCAGCAGCCTCCTGGGACACACCGAGGGGCAGTTCTTC
TRBD1 - 14 TRBJ1-5 TRBV5-1 CASSPGGGNQPQHF TGCGCCAGCAGCCCAGGGGGGGGCAATCAGCCCCAGCATTTT
TRBD1 - 15 TRBJ1-1 TRBV19 CASSLQGGLNTEAFF TGTGCCAGTAGCCTTCAGGGGGGGCTGAACACTGAAGCTTTCTTT
- - 14 TRBJ2-7 TRBV30 CAWSPDPGVNEQYF TGTGCCTGGAGCCCGGACCCGGGAGTGAACGAGCAGTACTTC
- medium-sized 13 TRBJ1-2 TRBV7-2 CASSTYRIYGYTF TGTGCCAGCAGCACCTACAGGATATATGGCTACACCTTC
- - 13 TRBJ2-7 TRBV7-9 CASSSRTGIEQYF TGTGCCAGCAGCTCCAGAACAGGGATCGAGCAGTACTTC
- - 14 TRBJ1-1 TRBV4-3 CASSLGVGNTEAFF TGCGCCAGCAGCCTCGGGGTCGGGAACACTGAAGCTTTCTTT
TRBD2 - 16 TRBJ2-5 TRBV9 CASSVVETSGGETQYF TGTGCCAGCAGCGTAGTAGAGACTAGCGGAGGGGAGACCCAGTACTTC
TRBD1 - 13 TRBJ2-2 TRBV5-1 CASSVGQAGELFF TGCGCCAGCAGCGTGGGACAGGCCGGGGAGCTGTTTTTT
TRBD1 - 17 TRBJ1-3 TRBV11-2 CASSLVRGQRSGNTIYF TGTGCCAGCAGCTTAGTCAGGGGGCAACGCTCTGGAAACACCATATATTTT
- - 13 TRBJ2-5 TRBV4-1 CASSQGVPERANF TGCGCCAGCAGCCAAGGGGTGCCCGAGAGAGCGAACTTC
- few 11 TRBJ2-5 TRBV20-1 CSAQDQETQYF TGCAGTGCACAGGATCAAGAGACCCAGTACTTC
TRBD1 - 15 TRBJ1-5 TRBV7-2 CASSLEGTGYQPQHF TGTGCCAGCAGCTTAGAGGGGACAGGGTATCAGCCCCAGCATTTT
- - 15 TRBJ1-5 TRBV6-5 CASSYAWNSNQPQHF TGTGCCAGCAGTTACGCCTGGAATAGCAATCAGCCCCAGCATTTT
- - 14 TRBJ2-7 TRBV5-1 CASSFSTDTAEQYF TGCGCCAGCAGCTTCTCGACCGATACAGCCGAGCAGTACTTC
- - 12 TRBJ2-7 TRBV6-6 CASSYEGYEQYF TGTGCCAGCAGTTACGAGGGCTACGAGCAGTACTTC
TRBD1 - 14 TRBJ1-1 TRBV5-6 CASSLPDRVTEAFF TGTGCCAGCAGCCTCCCCGACAGGGTAACTGAAGCTTTCTTT
- - 14 TRBJ2-2 TRBV5-1 CASSLGGQAGELFF TGCGCCAGCAGCTTGGGAGGGCAGGCCGGGGAGCTGTTTTTT
TRBD2 - 12 TRBJ2-7 TRBV6-5 CASRREPGEQYF TGTGCCAGCAGGCGGGAGCCGGGGGAGCAGTACTTC
- - 11 TRBJ2-7 TRBV30 CAWRTIYEQYF TGTGCCTGGAGGACAATCTACGAGCAGTACTTC